The 19 T cell receptor beta chains given below trace back to one sample, sequenced in a study of radiotherapy plus CTLA-4 blockade in lung cancer (dated by TCRdb to 2016 to 2019). The library was generated by the immunoSEQ multiplex PCR assay. The table comes from immuneACCESS by way of TCRdb, which keeps in-frame sequences with V and J called. Part of the clones is missing from these tables; in studies checked, under half for an unresolved V gene and the rest for unknown reasons. In this sample the table shows around 91,000 clones, almost 90% of which occur a single time. The top ten clonotypes cover 4.5% to 6% of the sample. The source material was peripheral blood, sampled from a patient treated with radiotherapy plus ipilimumab. These receptors came from a human donor with non-small cell lung cancer that progressed on radiotherapy plus ipilimumab.

The genes are TRBV6-5 and TRBJ2-1; unclear D gene. V lost 6 bases to trimming and J lost 3 bases, with 12 bases between them. In germline, CDR1 is MNHEY, CDR2 SVGAGI. This CDR3 is 14 amino acids long. The DNA for the CDR3 is TGTGCCAGCAGCCGAGAAGCCAGCTACAATGAGCAGTTCTTC. Protein: CASSREASYNEQFF.

The CDR3 DNA is TGTGCCAGCAGCTCGATAAAAGCCTACGAGCAGTACTTC. Encoded protein: CASSSIKAYEQYF. The chain couples TRBV7-9 to TRBJ2-7; no reliable D call. V shed 4 bases and J shed 2 bases, with 9 bases lying between them. The CDR3 is 13 residues long. Germline assignment: CDR1 SEHNR and CDR2 FQNEAQ (reference sequence).

The J gene is TRBJ1-2, the V gene TRBV11-3, with TRBD1 identical over 8 bases. The CDR3 extends over 14 amino acids. Trimming took 1 base from V and 5 from J; bases not matched to a gene: 3. The germline gives CDR1 SGHNT, CDR2 YENEEA. The CDR3 DNA follows: TGTGCCAGCAGCTTAGTAGGGACAGGATATGGCTACACCTTC. As protein: CASSLVGTGYGYTF.

The gene calls are TRBV7-3 and TRBJ2-7; D gene unclear. The CDR3 totals 11 residues. V lost 0 bases, J lost 11 bases, and 8 bases lay in between. CDR1 SGHTA and CDR2 FQGTGA come from the germline V gene. The DNA for the CDR3 is TGTGCCAGCAGCTTAACGGCCGGCGAGTACTTC. This codes for CASSLTAGEYF.

The chain employs TRBV5-1 and TRBJ2-7; TRBD2 matches 11 bases. The germline V gene has CDR1 SGHRS and CDR2 YFSETQ. Trimming cost V 4 bases and J 2 bases; bases outside gene matches: 11. This CDR3 is built from 17 residues. The CDR3 DNA is TGCGCCAGCAGCGCCTACAGGGTGGGACTAGCGGCCTACGAGCAGTACTTC. Translation: CASSAYRVGLAAYEQYF.

V gene TRBV4-2 combines with J gene TRBJ2-3; 8 nucleotides match TRBD2. The CDR3 loop spans 18 amino acids. After removal of 1 base from V and 2 bases from J, the junction contained 11 bases not matched to a gene. CDR1 and CDR2 (germline): LGHNA, YNFKEQ. The chain's CDR3 is CASSQVPPTSGFTDTQYF. The CDR3 DNA reads TGTGCCAGCAGCCAAGTCCCCCCCACTAGCGGCTTCACAGATACGCAGTATTTT.

The chain has TRBV5-1 and TRBJ1-1; 7 nucleotides agree with TRBD1. V gave up 2 bases and J gave up 0 bases; unmatched junction bases: 4. CDR3 size: 15 residues. Germline lookup yields CDR1 SGHRS and CDR2 YFSETQ. The CDR3: CASSLTQGMNTEAFF. The CDR3 DNA reads TGCGCCAGCAGCTTAACACAGGGGATGAACACTGAAGCTTTCTTT.

The chain joins TRBV2 to TRBJ2-5, with D hard to call. Germline CDR1 is SNHLY and CDR2 is FYNNEI. The V and J ends lost 4 bases and 2 bases respectively, with 8 bases between them. The CDR3 runs to 13 residues. The CDR3 coding sequence is TGTGCCAGCAGTGGATCCCGTCAAGAGACCCAGTACTTC. Its protein is CASSGSRQETQYF.

This clone was recorded only once. The chain recombines TRBV30 with TRBJ1-1, with no clear D. The CDR3 totals 16 residues. V was cut by 0 bases and J by 1 base, with 15 bases left in between. In germline, CDR1 is GTSNPN, CDR2 SVGIG (reference sequence). This chain's CDR3 is CAWSVVPRLKNTEAFF. CDR3 in DNA: TGTGCCTGGAGTGTTGTCCCCAGGTTAAAGAACACTGAAGCTTTCTTT.

CDR3 residues: CASSPSKDRGGTEAFF. CDR3 DNA: TGTGCCAGCTCACCTTCAAAGGACAGGGGCGGCACTGAAGCTTTCTTT. This rearrangement joins TRBV18 to TRBJ1-1; 9 nucleotides match TRBD1. J gave up 4 bases and V 3 bases, and 9 bases lay outside the gene matches. CDR1 is KGHSH and CDR2 is LQKENI in the germline V gene. This CDR3 spans 16 amino acids.

In DNA form, the CDR3 reads TGTGCCAGCAGTGAGAGGTTGGGACAGTACGGGGAGCTGTTTTTT. Translation: CASSERLGQYGELFF. This chain links TRBV2 with TRBJ2-2; 7 nucleotides line up with TRBD1. Germline V CDR1 and CDR2: SNHLY, FYNNEI. Trimming cost V 3 bases and J 7 bases; bases outside gene matches: 8. This CDR3 spans 15 amino acids.

The CDR3 loop is CSVEGRGDRGVPEQFF. The CDR3 nucleotides read TGCAGCGTTGAAGGAAGAGGTGACAGGGGGGTCCCTGAGCAGTTCTTC. This chain joins TRBV29-1 and TRBJ2-1; 9 bases match TRBD1. The CDR3 length is 16 residues. V shed 1 base and J 9 bases; nucleotides not matched to a gene: 13. Germline V lookup: CDR1 SQVTM, CDR2 ANQGSEA.

The V and J genes are TRBV6-1 and TRBJ1-1; D gene uncertain. The germline V gene has CDR1 MNHNS and CDR2 SASEGT. The CDR3 sequence is 12 residues long. Trimming cost V 6 bases and J 4 bases, with 9 bases left between them. CDR3 coding DNA: TGTGCCAGCAGCGACAAGTTCACTGAAGCTTTCTTT. Protein sequence: CASSDKFTEAFF.

The chain recombines TRBV5-1 with TRBJ2-3; 8 bases are a match to TRBD2. CDR1 is SGHRS, CDR2 YFSETQ, per germline. This CDR3 region has 15 residues. The junction had 5 bases not matched to a gene; V was cut back by 3 bases and J by 2 bases. CDR3 residues: CASSSGLVNTDTQYF. The CDR3 bases are TGCGCCAGCAGCTCGGGACTAGTAAACACAGATACGCAGTATTTT.

This clone was detected only a few times. This chain links TRBV6-6 with TRBJ2-1, with no clear D. V was shortened by 8 bases and J by 7 bases, with 6 bases between the two germline ends. Looked up from germline, CDR1 is MNHNY and CDR2 is SVGAGI (reference sequence). This CDR3 has 10 residues. CDR3 nucleotide sequence: TGTGCCAGCGGTTTTAATGAGCAGTTCTTC. This encodes CASGFNEQFF.

In its sample, this clone was seen a few times. The chain joins TRBV28 to TRBJ2-7, with TRBD1 matching 7 bases. CDR1 is MDHEN and CDR2 is SYDVKM in the germline V gene. With V trimmed by 6 bases and J by 9 bases, 11 bases remained unmatched. The CDR3 spans 13 residues. In DNA, the CDR3 is TGTGCCAGCAGCCAAGGGACAGACCTACTGCAGTACTTC. Amino acids: CASSQGTDLLQYF.

Comment on this clone: Mismatch with germline at one junction end may stem from a read error. The chain employs TRBV7-2 and TRBJ2-7; the D is unclear. The CDR3 is 15 residues long. CDR1 SGHTA and CDR2 FQGNSA come from the germline V gene. This CDR3 reads CASTLKAGGAYEQYF. CDR3 nucleotide sequence: TGTGCCAGCACCTTAAAGGCAGGTGGGGCCTACGAGCAGTACTTC.

The V call is TRBV11-3, the J call TRBJ2-7; D is undetermined. The V end was cut by 5 bases, the J end by 0 bases, with 14 bases between. The germline V gene has CDR1 SGHNT and CDR2 YENEEA. CDR3 size: 15 residues. This CDR3 reads CASSKGLASSYEQYF. CDR3 nucleotide sequence: TGTGCCAGCAGCAAAGGGCTCGCGAGCTCCTACGAGCAGTACTTC.

In its sample, this clone was seen a few times. This chain connects TRBV11-3 to TRBJ2-1, with TRBD2 matching 8 bases. Germline V gives CDR1 SGHNT, CDR2 YENEEA. Germline trimming cut 2 bases from V and 4 bases from J; bases unmatched to any gene: 4. The CDR3 has 15 residues. CDR3 residues: CASSLTSGIYNEQFF. In DNA, the CDR3 is TGTGCCAGCAGCTTAACTAGCGGTATTTACAATGAGCAGTTCTTC.